A single sample is the source of the 25 T cell receptor beta chains below, sequenced in a study of regulatory T cells in long-lasting Graves disease. Arm-PCR of CDR3 regions and iRepertoire HTBI primers were the basis on which TCR beta libraries were built. MiXCR, run by TCRdb on the multiplex PCR reads, gives a single entry per CDR3 protein. The data show about 660,000 distinct CDR3 sequences, around 30% seen once. Documented time point: persistent/refractory GD, antithyroid drugs over 5 years with positive TRAb. Construction of the TCR library relied on RNA isolated from PBMCs. The sequencing used peripheral blood mononuclear cells (PBMCs), collected when the disease was refractory, from a patient treated with antithyroid drugs. The receptors here all came from a female donor with Graves disease.

The chain combines TRBV5-1 with TRBJ1-2, with D hard to call. There are 13 residues in the CDR3. V shed 4 bases and J shed 2 bases, with 9 bases lying between them. Germline CDR1 and CDR2: SGHRS and YFSETQ. The CDR3 loop is CASSIGRNYGYTF. CDR3 DNA: TGCGCCAGCAGCATAGGACGGAACTATGGCTACACCTTC.

This rearrangement joins TRBV20-1 to TRBJ2-2; D might be TRBD1 (5 bases). Trimming took 2 bases from V and 8 from J, leaving 9 bases between them. Germline V gives CDR1 DFQATT, CDR2 SNEGSKA (reference sequence). The CDR3 totals 12 residues. The CDR3 DNA reads as TGCAGTGCTAGAAAGGGGTGGGGGGAGCTGTTTTTT. As protein: CSARKGWGELFF.

The chain combines TRBV5-5 with TRBJ2-7; D not resolved. The CDR3 has 16 residues. V was cut by 1 base and J by 4 bases, with 18 bases left in between. From germline, CDR1 is SGHKS and CDR2 YYEKEE (reference sequence). The CDR3 DNA reads as TGTGCCAGCAGCTTGATGCGGCAGTCCTTTTGGTACGAGCAGTACTTC. Encoded protein: CASSLMRQSFWYEQYF.

Many counts were recorded for this clonotype. CDR3 nucleotide sequence: TGTGCCAGCAGTTTAAGACAGGGGGCGAATGGCTACACCTTC. Protein product: CASSLRQGANGYTF. V gene TRBV27 combines with J gene TRBJ1-2, with 10 positions matching TRBD1. Germline-derived CDR1 and CDR2 are MNHEY and SMNVEV (reference sequence). The length of the CDR3 is 14 residues. Losses at the gene ends were 2 bases for V and 6 bases for J; bases not matched to a gene: 3.

The V and J genes are TRBV20-1 and TRBJ1-2, with 8 positions matching TRBD1. Germline V gene sequence: CDR1 DFQATT, CDR2 SNEGSKA (reference sequence). V gave up 3 bases and J gave up 2 bases; unmatched junction bases: 5. This CDR3 contains 14 residues. The CDR3 DNA follows: TGCAGTGCTAGTGTCGACAGGGGCAACTATGGCTACACCTTC. Residues: CSASVDRGNYGYTF.

A few counts support this clonotype. The chain joins TRBV19 to TRBJ1-2, with D possibly TRBD1 on 6 matching bases. CDR1 LNHDA and CDR2 SQIVND come from the germline V gene (reference sequence). V lost 10 bases to trimming and J lost 2 bases, with 14 bases between them. The CDR3 has 13 residues. CDR3 sequence (DNA): TGTGCCATCAGGACAGATAAGAACTATGGCTACACCTTC. Protein: CAIRTDKNYGYTF.

The gene calls are TRBV11-2 and TRBJ1-2, with TRBD1 identical over 9 bases. This CDR3 has 13 residues. Germline V gives CDR1 SGHAT, CDR2 FQNNGV. The trim removed 0 bases at V and 10 bases at J, leaving 3 bases unmatched. CDR3 amino acids: CASSLDRTGDYTF. Written as DNA, the CDR3 is TGTGCCAGCAGCTTAGACAGGACAGGGGACTACACCTTC.

This clonotype has just a few counts. This sequence joins TRBV12-3 or TRBV12-4 and TRBJ2-7; 8 bases map to TRBD2. The V gene end was trimmed by 6 bases and the J gene end by 2 bases; junction bases not matched to a gene: 3. The CDR3 has 13 residues. The CDR3 protein is CASSGAGAYEQYF. DNA for the CDR3: TGTGCCAGCAGCGGAGCGGGGGCCTACGAGCAGTACTTC.

The chain has TRBV20-1 and TRBJ1-2; possible D gene TRBD1, 6 bases. V was pared by 6 bases and J by 4 bases, with 15 bases between. CDR1 DFQATT and CDR2 SNEGSKA come from the germline V gene (reference sequence). The CDR3 is 13 amino acids. The CDR3 is CSARTDPSYGYTF. The CDR3, as DNA: TGCAGTGCCCGGACAGACCCTTCCTATGGCTACACCTTC.

V and J are TRBV7-9 and TRBJ1-1; maybe TRBD1 (5 bases). The CDR3 totals 15 residues. Germline CDR1 reads SEHNR; CDR2 reads FQNEAQ (reference sequence). Trimming left V 3 bases short and J 0 bases short, with 11 bases between. For the CDR3, the DNA is TGTGCCAGCAGCTTTGGGGGGGGTGTGAACACTGAAGCTTTCTTT. This sequence encodes CASSFGGGVNTEAFF.

The V gene is TRBV7-3, the J gene TRBJ1-1; 10 nucleotides line up with TRBD1. The CDR3 sequence is 16 residues long. From germline, CDR1 is SGHTA and CDR2 FQGTGA. The V segment lost 5 bases and the J segment 4 bases; nucleotides outside the gene matches: 10. The CDR3 DNA reads as TGTGCCAGCAGCACAATCGGACAGGGGGGACCCACTGAAGCTTTCTTT. This translates into CASSTIGQGGPTEAFF.

In this sample, this clonotype turned up a few times. The chain has TRBV5-1 and TRBJ2-7; D gene unclear. This CDR3 region has 12 residues. Germline CDR1 is SGHRS and CDR2 is YFSETQ. Trimming took 4 bases from V and 5 from J, leaving 10 bases between them. CDR3: CASSAPTDEQYF. CDR3 sequence (DNA): TGCGCCAGCAGCGCGCCAACAGACGAGCAGTACTTC. Combining the CDR3 with reference TRBV5-1 and TRBJ2-7 gives the whole variable domain KAGVTQTPRYLIKTRGQQVTLSCSPISGHRSVSWYQQTPGQGLQFLFEYFSETQRNKGNFPGRFSGRQFSNSRSEMNVSTLELGDSALYLCASSAPTDEQYFGPGTRLTVT.

This clonotype was counted many times. The CDR3 sequence: CASSEGTGHTDTQYF. The CDR3 DNA sequence: TGTGCCAGCAGTGAAGGGACAGGGCACACAGATACGCAGTATTTT. The chain recombines TRBV6-1 with TRBJ2-3, with 8 bases fitting TRBD1. Germline loops: CDR1 MNHNS, CDR2 SASEGT. J was trimmed by 2 bases and V by 1 base; bases with no gene match: 2. The CDR3 is 15 residues long.

This clonotype was detected a few times. This chain uses TRBV6-9 with TRBJ1-1; 11 bases match TRBD1. Germline V gene lookup returns CDR1 MNHGY and CDR2 SVAAGI. The CDR3 contains 16 residues. Germline trimming cut 3 bases from V and 0 bases from J; bases unmatched to any gene: 3. CDR3 nucleotides: TGTGCCAGCAGTTACCGGACAGGGGGCTTGAACACTGAAGCTTTCTTT. Protein sequence: CASSYRTGGLNTEAFF.

The rearrangement joins TRBV25-1 to TRBJ2-2; 9 bases fit TRBD2. The germline V gene has CDR1 MGHDK and CDR2 SYGVNS. V was pared by 6 bases and J by 5 bases, with 4 bases of the junction left unmatched. CDR3 length: 14 amino acids. This CDR3 is CASRKSGRTGELFF. As DNA, the CDR3 is TGTGCCAGCAGGAAGAGCGGGAGGACCGGGGAGCTGTTTTTT.

This chain uses TRBV5-1 with TRBJ1-6; 8 bases agree with TRBD1. There are 14 residues in the CDR3. V lost 4 bases, J lost 9 bases, and 6 bases stayed unmatched. Germline V gene sequence: CDR1 SGHRS, CDR2 YFSETQ. CDR3 coding DNA: TGCGCCAGCAGCACCGGACAGGGCCCTTCACCCCTCCACTTT. Residues: CASSTGQGPSPLHF.

The CDR3 loop reads CASSQANRVGTQYF. The CDR3 DNA follows: TGTGCCAGCAGCCAAGCTAACAGAGTGGGGACCCAGTACTTC. J is TRBJ2-5 and V is TRBV3-1; no firm D call. V lost 1 base and J 7 bases, leaving 13 bases between the germline ends. CDR1 is LGHDT and CDR2 is YNNKEL in the germline V gene (reference sequence). This CDR3 has 14 residues.

J is TRBJ1-5 and V is TRBV7-2; D remains ambiguous. Deletions cut 1 base from V and 1 base from J, with 8 bases between. CDR3 length: 15 residues. Germline-derived CDR1 and CDR2 are SGHTA and FQGNSA. CDR3 in DNA: TGTGCCAGCAGCTTAGTGTCCGGAAGCAATCAGCCCCAGCATTTT. Protein sequence: CASSLVSGSNQPQHF.

The V gene is TRBV29-1, the J gene TRBJ1-1, with 11 bases aligning to TRBD1. The CDR3 length is 15 residues. From germline, CDR1 is SQVTM and CDR2 ANQGSEA. The V gene end was trimmed by 6 bases and the J gene end by 0 bases; junction bases not matched to a gene: 6. The CDR3 spells CSVTGTGGMNTEAFF. CDR3 bases: TGCAGCGTAACCGGGACAGGGGGTATGAACACTGAAGCTTTCTTT.

This clonotype was observed a few times. The gene calls are TRBV5-4 and TRBJ2-3; unclear D gene. The CDR3 runs to 15 residues. With 0 bases removed from V and 4 bases from J, the gap between germline ends came to 12 bases. Germline assignment: CDR1 SGHNT and CDR2 YYREEE (reference sequence). The CDR3 loop is CASSLEVLHADTQYF. Written as DNA, the CDR3 is TGTGCCAGCAGCTTGGAAGTACTACACGCAGATACGCAGTATTTT. Variable domain in full (rest from reference TRBV5-4 and TRBJ2-3): ETGVTQSPTHLIKTRGQQVTLRCSSQSGHNTVSWYQQALGQGPQFIFQYYREEENGRGNFPPRFSGLQFPNYSSELNVNALELDDSALYLCASSLEVLHADTQYFGPGTRLTVL.

This clonotype came up a few times. The chain couples TRBV20-1 to TRBJ2-7, with 11 bases matching TRBD2. Trimming took 3 bases from V and 12 from J; bases not matched to a gene: 13. The CDR3 extends over 14 amino acids. Germline CDR1 reads DFQATT; CDR2 reads SNEGSKA (reference sequence). Here the CDR3 DNA reads TGCAGTGCTAGTCACCTAGCGGGGGGCGGGCGTCGGTACTTC. This codes for CSASHLAGGGRRYF.

This clonotype is a singleton in its sample. The chain is built from TRBV28 and TRBJ1-4, with D perhaps matching TRBD1 (5 bases). V lost 7 bases and J 5 bases, leaving 20 bases between the germline ends. Germline CDR1 reads MDHEN; CDR2 reads SYDVKM. The CDR3 is 16 residues long. The CDR3 here is CASNIRWDRGNEKLFF. CDR3 bases: TGTGCCAGCAACATCCGATGGGACCGGGGAAATGAAAAACTGTTTTTT.

The gene calls are TRBV5-1 and TRBJ2-4; TRBD2 might be the D (6 bases). The CDR3 totals 12 residues. The V gene lost 5 bases and the J gene lost 5 bases, with 8 bases spanning the gap. Germline V CDR1 and CDR2: SGHRS, YFSETQ. CDR3 sequence (DNA): TGCGCCAGCAGAGGCGGGGAAAACATTCAGTACTTC. It encodes CASRGGENIQYF.

The genes are TRBV6-1 and TRBJ1-2, with D possibly TRBD1 on 6 matching bases. CDR3 length: 12 residues. CDR1 and CDR2 from the germline V gene are MNHNS and SASEGT. V was clipped by 10 bases and J by 4 bases, with 13 bases between them. The CDR3 spells CATGDNFYGYTF. CDR3 coding DNA: TGTGCCACCGGGGACAACTTCTATGGCTACACCTTC.

This clonotype has a handful of counts. The chain links TRBV27 to TRBJ1-6; TRBD1 agrees at 8 bases. This CDR3 region has 15 residues. V was clipped by 5 bases and J by 7 bases; unmatched bases: 7. Germline V gene data show CDR1 as MNHEY and CDR2 as SMNVEV (reference sequence). The CDR3 loop reads CASSPDREPNSPLHF. CDR3 sequence (DNA): TGTGCCAGCAGTCCGGACAGGGAGCCCAATTCACCCCTCCACTTT.